Included here is one TCR beta chain sequence, with context. Its target is not known. The CDR3 sequence is 16 residues long. Deletions cut 0 bases from V and 5 bases from J, with 15 bases between. Germline assignment: CDR1 KGHSH and CDR2 LQKENI. This sample is drawn from a study of T cell responses to AZD1222 COVID-19 vaccine. Findings of the study overall: White British people made up most donors, females outnumbered males, and clonal diversity was possibly underestimated. Dominant at 160-218 and 743-854, vaccine-associated CD4 TCRs also spanned spike.

Profiling relied on immunoSEQ multiplex PCR, and the TCRdb table lists in-frame clones only, not all of them. The sample lists under 200,000 clones, around 94% seen once, with 3.6% in the top ten. The chain joins TRBV18 to TRBJ2-3, with a possible D match to TRBD2 (7 bases). The clonotype originates from an adult who received the MenACWY meningococcal vaccine as a control. The material sequenced was peripheral blood, taken 28 days after the second dose of the MenACWY control vaccine. CDR3 protein: CASSPPGRGGQDTQYF. CDR3 nucleotides: TGTGCCAGCTCACCACCCGGCAGGGGAGGGCAAGATACGCAGTATTTT.